This is a list of T cell receptor beta chains from one sample in a study of CD8 T cells in Susac syndrome. TCRdb reanalysed the immunoSEQ multiplex PCR reads using MiXCR and keeps one entry per CDR3 protein. The sample lists more than 150,000 distinct CDR3 sequences; approximately 95% were seen once. The specimen sequenced was CD4+ T cells from PBMCs. The receptor source for this set is a human donor with Susac syndrome. CDR3s include the opening cysteine and the closing phenylalanine or tryptophan.

TRBV7-3,TRBJ2-3,CASSQGASSTDTQYF
TRBV5-8,TRBJ1-2,CASSQGLVGGYTF
TRBV28,TRBJ2-2,CASSSGTVNTGELFF
TRBV7-9,TRBJ2-1,CASSPGQGASAEQFF
TRBV29-1,TRBJ1-1,CSVEWQGRRRAFF
TRBV9,TRBJ2-2,CASSEGVTGELFF
TRBV30,TRBJ2-7,CAWSNGGYEQYF
TRBV5-1,TRBJ2-7,CASGPGLAGVNEQYF
TRBV6-2/TRBV6-3,TRBJ2-1,CASSRSSRVGFSYNEQFF
TRBV5-1,TRBJ2-1,CASRSTQGYNEQFF
TRBV13,TRBJ2-3,CASRDRARGTDTQYF
TRBV20-1,TRBJ1-3,CSARPTAQGNTIYF
TRBV7-8,TRBJ2-1,CASSDDASGISYNEQFF
TRBV11-2,TRBJ2-7,CASSLAGSTGEQYF
TRBV10-3,TRBJ2-2,CAISESGRGGSNTGELFF
TRBV7-9,TRBJ2-7,CASSRSSASGLYEQYF
TRBV3-1,TRBJ1-4,CASSRQGLSEKLFF
TRBV5-1,TRBJ2-1,CASSFGLSSGYNEQFF
TRBV7-9,TRBJ1-1,CASSTLRTGAANTEAFF
TRBV5-6,TRBJ2-7,CASSLGLAGGIYEQYF
TRBV14,TRBJ1-2,CASSHRGGYTF
TRBV28,TRBJ2-3,CASTPDPIVQYF
TRBV30,TRBJ1-1,CAWSAGQSNTEAFF
TRBV7-2,TRBJ2-2,CASPSGAANTGELFF
TRBV24-1,TRBJ2-1,CATSDPSGSGDEQFF
TRBV7-2,TRBJ2-4,CASSLRVLAKNIQYF
TRBV5-4,TRBJ2-1,CASSVPGLADNEQFF
TRBV19,TRBJ1-5,CASSPDRETFNQPQHF
TRBV28,TRBJ1-5,CASTRGGSNQPQHF
TRBV28,TRBJ1-5,CASSSFRDRGNQPQHF
TRBV3-1,TRBJ1-3,CASSQEDTIYF
TRBV2,TRBJ1-2,CASKVGYGYTF
TRBV28,TRBJ2-1,CASSPGLAVRYNEQFF
TRBV20-1,TRBJ2-7,CSAAGAPYEQYF
TRBV5-1,TRBJ1-2,CASSLDRGANYGYTF
TRBV19,TRBJ1-2,CASRGQMYGYTF
TRBV5-6,TRBJ1-2,CASSLGVGADGYTF
TRBV7-2,TRBJ2-3,CASSLLTSGTWGADTQYF
TRBV5-1,TRBJ2-5,CASSLGRSGGAEETQYF
TRBV4-1,TRBJ1-4,CASSQASTGLNEKLFF
TRBV6-5,TRBJ2-5,CASSRTEIETQYF
TRBV6-2/TRBV6-3,TRBJ2-5,CASSYSSVETQYF
TRBV20-1,TRBJ2-5,CSARDPIQETQYF
TRBV15,TRBJ2-5,CATSREPLGAQETQYF
TRBV4-2,TRBJ2-1,CASSLGTSGTSSYNEQFF
TRBV25-1,TRBJ1-1,CASSDSGRVGTEAFF
TRBV29-1,TRBJ2-3,CSVGETGGENTQYF
TRBV9,TRBJ2-1,CASSAIAHNEQFF
TRBV20-1,TRBJ2-7,CSASRLAGESYEQYF
TRBV5-1,TRBJ1-2,CASSYGTATSGYTF
TRBV4-3,TRBJ2-5,CASSQEAGTGGRETQYF